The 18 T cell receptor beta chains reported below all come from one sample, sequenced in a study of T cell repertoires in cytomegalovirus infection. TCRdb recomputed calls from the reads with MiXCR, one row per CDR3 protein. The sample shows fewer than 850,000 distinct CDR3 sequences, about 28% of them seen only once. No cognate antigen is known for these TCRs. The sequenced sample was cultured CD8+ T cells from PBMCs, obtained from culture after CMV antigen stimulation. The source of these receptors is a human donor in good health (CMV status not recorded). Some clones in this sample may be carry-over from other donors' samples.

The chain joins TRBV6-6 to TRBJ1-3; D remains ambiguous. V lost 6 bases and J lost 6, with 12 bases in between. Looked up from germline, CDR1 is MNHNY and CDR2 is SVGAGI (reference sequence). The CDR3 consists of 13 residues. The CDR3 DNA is TGTGCCAGCAGAAATCCCGAGGCAAACACCATATATTTT. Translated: CASRNPEANTIYF.

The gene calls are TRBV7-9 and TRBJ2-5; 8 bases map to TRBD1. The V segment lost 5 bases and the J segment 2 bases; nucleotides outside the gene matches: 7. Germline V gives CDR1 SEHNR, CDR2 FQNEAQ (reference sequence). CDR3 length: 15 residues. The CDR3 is CASSRRGQAQETQYF. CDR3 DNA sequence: TGTGCCAGCAGCCGCAGGGGGCAGGCTCAAGAGACCCAGTACTTC.

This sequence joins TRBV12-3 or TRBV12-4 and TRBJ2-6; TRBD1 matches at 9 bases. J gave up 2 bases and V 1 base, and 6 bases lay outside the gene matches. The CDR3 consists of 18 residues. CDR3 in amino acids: CASSLVAGQGPGANVLTF. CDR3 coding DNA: TGTGCCAGCAGTTTAGTTGCGGGACAGGGACCTGGGGCCAACGTCCTGACTTTC.

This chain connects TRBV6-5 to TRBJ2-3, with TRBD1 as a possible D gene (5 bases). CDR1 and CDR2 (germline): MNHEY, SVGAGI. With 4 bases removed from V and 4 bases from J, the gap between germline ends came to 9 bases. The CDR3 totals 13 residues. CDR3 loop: CASSWQGPDTQYF. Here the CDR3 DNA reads TGTGCCAGCAGTTGGCAGGGCCCAGATACGCAGTATTTT.

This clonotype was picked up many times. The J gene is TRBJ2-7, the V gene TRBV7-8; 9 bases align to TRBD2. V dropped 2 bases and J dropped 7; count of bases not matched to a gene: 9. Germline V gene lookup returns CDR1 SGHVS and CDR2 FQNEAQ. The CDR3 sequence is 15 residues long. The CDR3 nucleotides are TGTGCCAGCAGCTTATCTATCCTAGCGGGGATTGAGCAGTACTTC. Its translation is CASSLSILAGIEQYF.

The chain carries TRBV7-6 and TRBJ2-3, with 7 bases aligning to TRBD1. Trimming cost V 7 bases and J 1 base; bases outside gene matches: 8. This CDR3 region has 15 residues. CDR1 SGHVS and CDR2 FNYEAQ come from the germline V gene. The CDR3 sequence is CASTSGDRRTDTQYF. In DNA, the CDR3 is TGTGCCAGCACCTCCGGGGACAGACGCACAGATACGCAGTATTTT.

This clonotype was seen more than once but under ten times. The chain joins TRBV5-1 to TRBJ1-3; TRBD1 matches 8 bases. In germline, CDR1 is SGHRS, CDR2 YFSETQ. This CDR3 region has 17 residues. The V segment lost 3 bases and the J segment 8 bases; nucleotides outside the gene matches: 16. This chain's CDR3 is CASSWTLATGVGDTIYF. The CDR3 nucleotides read TGCGCCAGCAGCTGGACCTTGGCGACAGGGGTCGGGGACACCATATATTTT.

The CDR3 bases are TGTGCCAGCAGTCTCCGGACGAGTAGGGGATCACCCCTCCACTTT. It yields the protein CASSLRTSRGSPLHF. J is TRBJ1-6 and V is TRBV12-3 or TRBV12-4; D may be TRBD1 (5 bases). The germline V and J ends were trimmed by 5 bases and 10 bases, with 18 bases remaining between them. CDR3 length: 15 residues.

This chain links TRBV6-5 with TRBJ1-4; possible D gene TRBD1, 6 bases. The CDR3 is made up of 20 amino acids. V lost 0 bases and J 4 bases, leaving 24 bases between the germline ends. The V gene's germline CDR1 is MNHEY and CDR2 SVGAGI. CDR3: CASSYSVTGSSPAINEKLFF. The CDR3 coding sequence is TGTGCCAGCAGTTACTCGGTTACAGGGAGTTCGCCGGCAATTAATGAAAAACTGTTTTTT.

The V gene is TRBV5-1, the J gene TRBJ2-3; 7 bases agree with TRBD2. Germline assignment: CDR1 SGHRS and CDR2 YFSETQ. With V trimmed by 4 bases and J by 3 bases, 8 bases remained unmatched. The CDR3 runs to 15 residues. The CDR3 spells CASSVEGGGTDTQYF. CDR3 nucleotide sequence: TGCGCCAGCAGCGTTGAAGGCGGGGGAACAGATACGCAGTATTTT.

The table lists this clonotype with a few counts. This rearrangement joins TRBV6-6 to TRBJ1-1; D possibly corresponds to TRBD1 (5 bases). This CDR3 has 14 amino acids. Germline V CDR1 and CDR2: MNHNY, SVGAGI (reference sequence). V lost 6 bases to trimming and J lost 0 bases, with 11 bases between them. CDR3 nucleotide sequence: TGTGCCAGCAGCATTGACAGCCTGAACACTGAAGCTTTCTTT. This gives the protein CASSIDSLNTEAFF.

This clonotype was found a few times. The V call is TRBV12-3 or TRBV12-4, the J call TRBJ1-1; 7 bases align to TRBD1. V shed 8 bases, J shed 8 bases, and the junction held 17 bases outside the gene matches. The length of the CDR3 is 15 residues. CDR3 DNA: TGTGCCAGCGGGGGGACAGTTCGTAGTTGGGAGGAAGCTTTCTTT. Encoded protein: CASGGTVRSWEEAFF.

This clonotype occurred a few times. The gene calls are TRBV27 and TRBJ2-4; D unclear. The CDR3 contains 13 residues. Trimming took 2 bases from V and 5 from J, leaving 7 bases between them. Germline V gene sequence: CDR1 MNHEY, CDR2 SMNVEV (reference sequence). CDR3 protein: CASSLTGENIQYF. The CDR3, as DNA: TGTGCCAGCAGTTTAACTGGGGAAAACATTCAGTACTTC.

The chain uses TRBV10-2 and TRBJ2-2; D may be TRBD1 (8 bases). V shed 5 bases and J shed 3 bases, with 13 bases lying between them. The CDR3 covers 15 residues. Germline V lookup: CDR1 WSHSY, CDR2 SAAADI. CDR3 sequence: CASSLADRDTGELFF. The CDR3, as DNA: TGCGCCAGCAGTCTAGCGGACAGGGACACCGGGGAGCTGTTTTTT.

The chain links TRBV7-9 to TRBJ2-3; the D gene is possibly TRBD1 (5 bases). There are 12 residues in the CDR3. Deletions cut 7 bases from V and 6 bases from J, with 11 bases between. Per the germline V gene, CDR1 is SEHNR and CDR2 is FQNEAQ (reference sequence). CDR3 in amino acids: CASILGVDTQYF. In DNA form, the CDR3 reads TGTGCCAGCATCCTAGGGGTTGATACGCAGTATTTT.

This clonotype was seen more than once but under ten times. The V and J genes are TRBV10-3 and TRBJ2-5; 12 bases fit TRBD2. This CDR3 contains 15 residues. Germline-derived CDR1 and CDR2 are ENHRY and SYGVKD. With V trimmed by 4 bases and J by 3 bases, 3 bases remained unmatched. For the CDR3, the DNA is TGTGCCATCAGTGGACTAGCGGGGGAGAAAGAGACCCAGTACTTC. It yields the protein CAISGLAGEKETQYF.

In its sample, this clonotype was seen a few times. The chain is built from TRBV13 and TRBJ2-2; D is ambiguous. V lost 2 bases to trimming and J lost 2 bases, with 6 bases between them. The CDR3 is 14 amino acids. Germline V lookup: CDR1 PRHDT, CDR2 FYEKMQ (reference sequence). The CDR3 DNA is TGTGCCAGCAGCTTAAGGTCCAACACCGGGGAGCTGTTTTTT. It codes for CASSLRSNTGELFF.

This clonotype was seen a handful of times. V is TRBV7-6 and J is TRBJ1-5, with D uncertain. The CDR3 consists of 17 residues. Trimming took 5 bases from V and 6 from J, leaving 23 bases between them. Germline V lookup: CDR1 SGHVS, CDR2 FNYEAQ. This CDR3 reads CASSKGTDWNRGQPQHF. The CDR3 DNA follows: TGTGCCAGCAGCAAAGGTACCGACTGGAACAGAGGTCAGCCCCAGCATTTT.